This is a list of T cell receptor beta chains from one sample in a study of blood T cell repertoires in COVID-19. Clones were sequenced by immunoSEQ multiplex PCR, and TCRdb holds only the in-frame ones, with some missing. Of about 140,000 clones detected, about 77% appear once; the ten largest clones hold about 8.4%. Sequencing input: peripheral blood. The receptors were gathered from a woman aged 50 to 65 with active or convalescent COVID-19. The CDR3 runs from the conserved cysteine through the conserved F or W. The D gene is left open where the match is weak. Only some rows state a clone size, as once, few, many or a class for expanded clones.

J: TRBJ1-6; V: TRBV7-9; size: NA; D: TRBD1; DNA: TGTGCCAGCAGCGGAAGGACAGGGGCCTATTCACCCCTCCACTTT; CDR3: CASSGRTGAYSPLHF
J: TRBJ2-1; V: TRBV2; size: NA; D: NA; DNA: TGTGCCAGCAGTGGACTAAACTACAATGAGCAGTTCTTC; CDR3: CASSGLNYNEQFF
J: TRBJ1-3; V: TRBV11-2; size: NA; D: NA; DNA: TGTGCCAGCAGTCATATCTCAGGGATGGGAAACACCATATATTTT; CDR3: CASSHISGMGNTIYF
J: TRBJ1-2; V: TRBV19; size: NA; D: TRBD1; DNA: TGTGCCAGTAGTACACTACACCGGGACAGTGATGGCTACACCTTC; CDR3: CASSTLHRDSDGYTF
J: TRBJ2-5; V: TRBV27; size: NA; D: TRBD1; DNA: TGTGCCAGCAGTCCCCATGGACAGGGGGCTGGAAAGACCCAGTACTTC; CDR3: CASSPHGQGAGKTQYF
J: TRBJ1-2; V: TRBV7-9; size: NA; D: NA; DNA: TGTGCCAGCAGCTTAGCGCTTCGGGAAAACTATGGCTACACCTTC; CDR3: CASSLALRENYGYTF
J: TRBJ2-5; V: TRBV6-5; size: NA; D: NA; DNA: TGTGCCAGCAGAGACAGATCTCGGGCGGAGGAGACCCAGTACTTC; CDR3: CASRDRSRAEETQYF
J: TRBJ1-2; V: TRBV4-2; size: NA; D: TRBD1; DNA: TGTGCCAGCAGCCAAGATCTAAGGACAGGGGGCGGTGATTTGGACTATGGCTACACCTTC; CDR3: CASSQDLRTGGGDLDYGYTF
J: TRBJ1-5; V: TRBV28; size: NA; D: NA; DNA: TGTGCCAGCAGTTTCCGGGGATTGGGCAATCAGCCCCAGCATTTT; CDR3: CASSFRGLGNQPQHF
J: TRBJ2-1; V: TRBV11-3; size: few; D: TRBD1; DNA: TGTGCCAGCAGCTCGTCTCGCTCAAACAGGGGAGTTCGGTTCTTC; CDR3: CASSSSRSNRGVRFF
J: TRBJ1-1; V: TRBV18; size: NA; D: TRBD1; DNA: TGTGCCAGCTCACCTGGGACAGGGGAAGCTTTCTTT; CDR3: CASSPGTGEAFF
J: TRBJ1-2; V: TRBV6-1; size: few; D: NA; DNA: TGTGCCAGCAGTGAAGCGCGCGAGAGTGGCTACACCTTC; CDR3: CASSEARESGYTF
J: TRBJ2-1; V: TRBV27; size: NA; D: NA; DNA: TGTGCCAGCAGTTTTTCTTGGACCAGGGTGGCACACAATGAGCAGTTCTTC; CDR3: CASSFSWTRVAHNEQFF
J: TRBJ2-1; V: TRBV5-6; size: NA; D: NA; DNA: TGTGCCAGCAGCTGGGACACGAACTACAATGAGCAGTTCTTC; CDR3: CASSWDTNYNEQFF
J: TRBJ2-1; V: TRBV30; size: few; D: TRBD2; DNA: TGTGCCTGCCCCCACCGCGGGGGGACGATGAATGAGCAGTTCTTC; CDR3: CACPHRGGTMNEQFF
J: TRBJ1-1; V: TRBV18; size: NA; D: NA; DNA: TGTGCCAGCTCACGGCAGAACACTGAAGCTTTCTTT; CDR3: CASSRQNTEAFF
J: TRBJ1-2; V: TRBV18; size: NA; D: NA; DNA: TGTGCCAGCTCACCAGACGGGGGTCGGGGCTACACCTTC; CDR3: CASSPDGGRGYTF
J: TRBJ1-2; V: TRBV19; size: few; D: NA; DNA: TGTGCCAGTACCACTGGGGGGGAACGGGACTATGGCTACACCTTC; CDR3: CASTTGGERDYGYTF
J: TRBJ2-5; V: TRBV20-1; size: NA; D: NA; DNA: TGCAGAGCCGGGAACCAAGAGACCCAGTACTTC; CDR3: CRAGNQETQYF
J: TRBJ1-6; V: TRBV10-3; size: once; D: TRBD1; DNA: TGTGCCATCAGCAATGGACAGGATAATTCACCCCTCCACTTT; CDR3: CAISNGQDNSPLHF
J: TRBJ2-7; V: TRBV5-1; size: NA; D: TRBD1; DNA: TGCGCCAGCAGCGTGGGGGACAGGGAATGGCAGTACTTC; CDR3: CASSVGDREWQYF
J: TRBJ2-1; V: TRBV7-2; size: once; D: NA; DNA: TGTGCCAGCAGCTTAGCCCCGGGCTACAATGAGCAGTTCTTC; CDR3: CASSLAPGYNEQFF
J: TRBJ2-5; V: TRBV7-8; size: few; D: NA; DNA: TGTGCCAGCACCGCAGGCAGGGAAGAGACCCAGTACTTC; CDR3: CASTAGREETQYF
J: TRBJ2-3; V: TRBV7-2; size: NA; D: TRBD1; DNA: TGTGCCAGCAGCCCCCTGGGACAGCGCACAGATACGCAGTATTTT; CDR3: CASSPLGQRTDTQYF
J: TRBJ1-6; V: TRBV7-3; size: few; D: NA; DNA: TGTGCCAGCAGCTTAGGCGGGTATAATTCACCCCTCCACTTT; CDR3: CASSLGGYNSPLHF
J: TRBJ2-3; V: TRBV7-2; size: NA; D: NA; DNA: TGTGCCAGCAGCCCGACTAGGGGTAGGACAGATACGCAGTATTTT; CDR3: CASSPTRGRTDTQYF
J: TRBJ1-6; V: TRBV6-6; size: few; D: TRBD1; DNA: TGTGCCAGCAGCCCCGGGACAGACTATTCACCCCTCCACTTT; CDR3: CASSPGTDYSPLHF
J: TRBJ2-3; V: TRBV4-1; size: NA; D: NA; DNA: TGCGCCAGCAGCCAAGATCTAGCTACCTCTAGCACAGATACGCAGTATTTT; CDR3: CASSQDLATSSTDTQYF
J: TRBJ1-5; V: TRBV18; size: NA; D: NA; DNA: TGTGCCAGCTCACCACGACAGGATAGCAATCAGCCCCAGCATTTT; CDR3: CASSPRQDSNQPQHF
J: TRBJ2-7; V: TRBV7-9; size: few; D: NA; DNA: TGTGCCAGCAGCGAACAAAGCGGCGAGCAGTACTTC; CDR3: CASSEQSGEQYF
J: TRBJ2-3; V: TRBV10-3; size: NA; D: NA; DNA: TGTGCCATCAGTGAAAAGCTCCCTAGCACAGATACGCAGTATTTT; CDR3: CAISEKLPSTDTQYF
J: TRBJ2-1; V: TRBV18; size: NA; D: NA; DNA: TGTGCCAGCTCACCACAGTCGCCGGGGGAGTGGAATGAGCAGTTCTTC; CDR3: CASSPQSPGEWNEQFF
J: TRBJ2-7; V: TRBV4-2; size: once; D: NA; DNA: TGTGCCAGCAGCCAAGAATTGGCGGGGCAAAGCTCCTACGAGCAGTACTTC; CDR3: CASSQELAGQSSYEQYF
J: TRBJ2-1; V: TRBV15; size: NA; D: NA; DNA: TGTGCCACCAGCAGAGATCCCGGAGGGGTGGATGAGCAGTTCTTC; CDR3: CATSRDPGGVDEQFF
J: TRBJ1-4; V: TRBV7-2; size: NA; D: TRBD1; DNA: TGTGCCAGCTCCGGGCAGGGGGGTGAAAAACTGTTTTTT; CDR3: CASSGQGGEKLFF
J: TRBJ2-1; V: TRBV9; size: many; D: NA; DNA: TGTGCCAGCAGCGTTAATAATGAGCAGTTCTTC; CDR3: CASSVNNEQFF
J: TRBJ2-5; V: TRBV7-2; size: NA; D: TRBD2; DNA: TGTGCCAGCAGCTTGGGGACTAGCGGGAGGGCCCAAGAGACCCAGTACTTC; CDR3: CASSLGTSGRAQETQYF
J: TRBJ1-2; V: TRBV20-1; size: NA; D: NA; DNA: TGCAGTGCTGGACAGAACTATGGCTACACCTTC; CDR3: CSAGQNYGYTF
J: TRBJ1-1; V: TRBV28; size: once; D: NA; DNA: TGTGCCAGCTGCGACAGACACACTGAAGCTTTCTTT; CDR3: CASCDRHTEAFF
J: TRBJ1-2; V: TRBV3-1/TRBV3-2; size: NA; D: NA; DNA: TGTGCCAGCAGCCAGGATTGGTCGTCCAGGGCAAGCACCTTC; CDR3: CASSQDWSSRASTF
J: TRBJ1-1; V: TRBV6-5; size: NA; D: NA; DNA: TGTGCCAGCAGTACCAGGGTAAACACTGAAGCTTTCTTT; CDR3: CASSTRVNTEAFF
J: TRBJ2-7; V: TRBV6-2/TRBV6-3; size: NA; D: TRBD1; DNA: TGTGCCAGCAGTGTCCGGGACAGCTCCTACGAGCAGTACTTC; CDR3: CASSVRDSSYEQYF
J: TRBJ1-5; V: TRBV5-6; size: NA; D: TRBD1; DNA: TGTGCCAGCAGCGTAGGGACAGGGTATCAGCCCCAGCATTTT; CDR3: CASSVGTGYQPQHF
J: TRBJ1-2; V: TRBV27; size: NA; D: NA; DNA: TGTGCCAGCCGAGCCTCAGGGGTGGAAGTCGGCTACACCTTC; CDR3: CASRASGVEVGYTF
J: TRBJ1-3; V: TRBV4-2; size: few; D: TRBD1; DNA: TGTGCCAGCAGCCAAGGGACAGGGGGAAACACCATATATTTT; CDR3: CASSQGTGGNTIYF
J: TRBJ1-2; V: TRBV19; size: NA; D: NA; DNA: TGTGCCAGTAGACGAGCCGCCGAGTATGGCTACACCTTC; CDR3: CASRRAAEYGYTF
J: TRBJ1-2; V: TRBV11-2; size: NA; D: TRBD1; DNA: TGTGCCAGCAGCTCCAGCGGACAGGTGTTGTATGGCTACACCTTC; CDR3: CASSSSGQVLYGYTF
J: TRBJ2-7; V: TRBV2; size: NA; D: NA; DNA: TGTGCCAGCAGGTTGACAGAGCTCTCCTACGAGCAGTACTTC; CDR3: CASRLTELSYEQYF
J: TRBJ2-7; V: TRBV28; size: few; D: NA; DNA: TGTGCCAGCAGGACAAGCTCCTACGAGCAGTACTTC; CDR3: CASRTSSYEQYF
J: TRBJ2-1; V: TRBV19; size: NA; D: NA; DNA: TGTGCCAGTAGTATCCCAGGGACTCTGGGTAATGAGCAGTTCTTC; CDR3: CASSIPGTLGNEQFF
J: TRBJ1-4; V: TRBV28; size: NA; D: NA; DNA: TGTGCCAGCAGTCCGACGACAGGAAAAAGTGAAAAACTGTTTTTT; CDR3: CASSPTTGKSEKLFF
J: TRBJ2-2; V: TRBV5-1; size: NA; D: TRBD2; DNA: TGCGCCAGCAGCTTGAAAGGGGCGGGGGACACCGGGGAGCTGTTTTTT; CDR3: CASSLKGAGDTGELFF
J: TRBJ1-1; V: TRBV4-3; size: NA; D: TRBD1; DNA: TGCGCCAGCAGTCGACAGGGACTGAACACTGAAGCTTTCTTT; CDR3: CASSRQGLNTEAFF
J: TRBJ2-3; V: TRBV7-9; size: once; D: TRBD2; DNA: TGTGCCAGCAGCTTAACCAGCGGGGGGGTTGATACGCAGTATTTT; CDR3: CASSLTSGGVDTQYF